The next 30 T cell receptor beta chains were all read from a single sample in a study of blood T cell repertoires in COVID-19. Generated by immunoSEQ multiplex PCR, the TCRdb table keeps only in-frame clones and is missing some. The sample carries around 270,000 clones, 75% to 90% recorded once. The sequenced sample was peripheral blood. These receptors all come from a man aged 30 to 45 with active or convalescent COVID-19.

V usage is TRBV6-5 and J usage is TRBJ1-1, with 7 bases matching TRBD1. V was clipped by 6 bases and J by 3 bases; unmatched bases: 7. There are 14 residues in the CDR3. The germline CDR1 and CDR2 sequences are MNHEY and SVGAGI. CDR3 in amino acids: CASRRGQWYTEAFF. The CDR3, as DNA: TGTGCCAGCAGGAGGGGACAGTGGTACACTGAAGCTTTCTTT.

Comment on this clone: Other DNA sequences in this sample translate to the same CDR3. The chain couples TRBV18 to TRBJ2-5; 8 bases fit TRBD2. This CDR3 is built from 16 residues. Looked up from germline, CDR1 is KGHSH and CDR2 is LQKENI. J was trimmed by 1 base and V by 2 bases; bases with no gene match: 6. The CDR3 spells CASSPWLAGGQETQYF. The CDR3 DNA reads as TGTGCCAGCTCACCATGGTTGGCGGGGGGCCAAGAGACCCAGTACTTC.

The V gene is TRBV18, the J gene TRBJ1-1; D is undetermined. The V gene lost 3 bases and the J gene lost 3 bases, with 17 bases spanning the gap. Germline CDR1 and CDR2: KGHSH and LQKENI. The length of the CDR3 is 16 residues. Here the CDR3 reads CASSPPVRSGDTEAFF. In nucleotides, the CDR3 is TGTGCCAGCTCACCCCCAGTCAGGTCCGGTGACACTGAAGCTTTCTTT.

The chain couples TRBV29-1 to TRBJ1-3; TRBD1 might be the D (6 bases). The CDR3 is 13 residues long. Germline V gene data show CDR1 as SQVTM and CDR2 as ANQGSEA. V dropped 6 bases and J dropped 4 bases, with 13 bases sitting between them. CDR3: CSVGDRTGNTIYF. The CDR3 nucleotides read TGCAGCGTGGGTGACAGGACGGGAAACACCATATATTTT.

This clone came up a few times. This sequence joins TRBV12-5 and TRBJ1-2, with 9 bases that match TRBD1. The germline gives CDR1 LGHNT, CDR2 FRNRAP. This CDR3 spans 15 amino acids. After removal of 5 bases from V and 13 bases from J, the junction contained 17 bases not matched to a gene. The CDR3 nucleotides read TGTGCTAGTGGTCCCTCATCGGGGACAGGGTCCTCGCTCACCTTC. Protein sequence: CASGPSSGTGSSLTF.

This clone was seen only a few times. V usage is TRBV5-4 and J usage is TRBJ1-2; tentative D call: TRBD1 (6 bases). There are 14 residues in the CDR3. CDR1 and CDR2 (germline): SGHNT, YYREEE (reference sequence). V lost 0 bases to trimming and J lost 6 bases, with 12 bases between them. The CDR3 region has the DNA TGTGCCAGCAGCTTGGGGCAGGGGTTAGATGGCTACACCTTC. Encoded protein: CASSLGQGLDGYTF.

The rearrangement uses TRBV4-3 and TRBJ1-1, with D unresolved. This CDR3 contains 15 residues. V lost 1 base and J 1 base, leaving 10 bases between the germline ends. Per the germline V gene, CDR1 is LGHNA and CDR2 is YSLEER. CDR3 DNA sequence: TGCGCCAGCAGCCAAGGGTCAGGCGCGAACACTGAAGCTTTCTTT. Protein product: CASSQGSGANTEAFF.

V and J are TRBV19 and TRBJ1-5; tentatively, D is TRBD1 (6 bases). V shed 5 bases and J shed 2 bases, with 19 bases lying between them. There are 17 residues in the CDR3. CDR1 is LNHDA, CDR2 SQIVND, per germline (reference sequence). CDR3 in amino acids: CASSRPTRDIGNQPQHF. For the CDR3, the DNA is TGTGCCAGTAGTCGCCCAACGAGGGACATAGGCAATCAGCCCCAGCATTTT.

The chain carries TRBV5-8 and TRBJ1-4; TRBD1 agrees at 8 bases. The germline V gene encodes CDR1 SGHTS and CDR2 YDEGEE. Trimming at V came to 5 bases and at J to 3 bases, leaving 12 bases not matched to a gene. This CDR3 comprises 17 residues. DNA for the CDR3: TGTGCCAGCAGTTACGGGACAGGAGGGACGGCTAATGAAAAACTGTTTTTT. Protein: CASSYGTGGTANEKLFF.

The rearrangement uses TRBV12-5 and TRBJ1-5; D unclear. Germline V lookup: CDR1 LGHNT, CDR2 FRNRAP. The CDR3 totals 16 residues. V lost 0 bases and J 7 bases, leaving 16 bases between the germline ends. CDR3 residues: CASGLVPEGPRQPQHF. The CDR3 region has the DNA TGTGCTAGTGGTTTGGTACCCGAGGGTCCAAGACAGCCCCAGCATTTT. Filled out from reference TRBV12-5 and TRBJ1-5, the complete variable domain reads DARVTQTPRHKVTEMGQEVTMRCQPILGHNTVFWYRQTMMQGLELLAYFRNRAPLDDSGMPKDRFSAEMPDATLATLKIQPSEPRDSAVYFCASGLVPEGPRQPQHFGDGTRLSIL.

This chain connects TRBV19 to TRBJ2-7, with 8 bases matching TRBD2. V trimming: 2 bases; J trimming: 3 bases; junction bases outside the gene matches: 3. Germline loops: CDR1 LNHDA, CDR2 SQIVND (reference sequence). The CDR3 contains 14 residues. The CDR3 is CASSISGGIYEQYF. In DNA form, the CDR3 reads TGTGCCAGTAGTATAAGCGGGGGAATCTACGAGCAGTACTTC.

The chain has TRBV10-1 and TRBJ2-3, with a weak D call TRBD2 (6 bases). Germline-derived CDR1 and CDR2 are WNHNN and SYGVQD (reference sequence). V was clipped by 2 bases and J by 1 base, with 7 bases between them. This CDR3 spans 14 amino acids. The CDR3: CASSEGGGTDTQYF. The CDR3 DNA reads TGCGCCAGCAGTGAGGGCGGGGGCACAGATACGCAGTATTTT.

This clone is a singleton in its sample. The CDR3 DNA reads as TGTGCCAGTAGGCACCAGGGGGAGAACACTGAAGCTTTCTTT. This gives the protein CASRHQGENTEAFF. This rearrangement joins TRBV19 to TRBJ1-1; TRBD1 matches 7 bases. With V trimmed by 6 bases and J by 1 base, 5 bases remained unmatched. CDR1 and CDR2 (germline): LNHDA, SQIVND (reference sequence). The CDR3 is made up of 14 amino acids. Full variable domain (missing parts from reference TRBV19 and TRBJ1-1): DGGITQSPKYLFRKEGQNVTLSCEQNLNHDAMYWYRQDPGQGLRLIYYSQIVNDFQKGDIAEGYSVSREKKESFPLTVTSAQKNPTAFYLCASRHQGENTEAFFGQGTRLTVV.

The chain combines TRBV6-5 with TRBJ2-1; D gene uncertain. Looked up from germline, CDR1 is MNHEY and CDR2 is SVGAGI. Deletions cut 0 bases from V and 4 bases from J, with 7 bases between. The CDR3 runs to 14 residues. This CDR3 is CASSYSTGYNEQFF. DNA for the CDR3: TGTGCCAGCAGTTACTCGACTGGTTACAATGAGCAGTTCTTC.

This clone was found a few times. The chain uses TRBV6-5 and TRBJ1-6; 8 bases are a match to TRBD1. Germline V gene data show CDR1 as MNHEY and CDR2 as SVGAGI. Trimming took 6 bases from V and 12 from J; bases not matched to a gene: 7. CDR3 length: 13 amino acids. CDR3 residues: CASRDRAYGPLHF. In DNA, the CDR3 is TGTGCCAGCAGGGACAGGGCCTACGGACCCCTCCACTTT.

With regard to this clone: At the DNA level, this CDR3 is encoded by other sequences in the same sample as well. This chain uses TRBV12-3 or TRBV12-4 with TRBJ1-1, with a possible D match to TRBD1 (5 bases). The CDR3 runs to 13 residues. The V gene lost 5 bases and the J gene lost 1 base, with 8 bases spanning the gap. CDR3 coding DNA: TGTGCCAGCAGTCCGGGGGAGAACACTGAAGCTTTCTTT. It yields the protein CASSPGENTEAFF.

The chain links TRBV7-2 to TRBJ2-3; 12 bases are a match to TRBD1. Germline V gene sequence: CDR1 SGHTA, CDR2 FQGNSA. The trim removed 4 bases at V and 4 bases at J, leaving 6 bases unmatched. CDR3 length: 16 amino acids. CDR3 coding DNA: TGTGCCAGCAGCTACCATGGGACAGGGGGCGCAGATACGCAGTATTTT. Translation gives CASSYHGTGGADTQYF.

CDR3 region: CASSDEAHLGEQFF. The CDR3 nucleotides read TGTGCCAGCAGTGATGAGGCCCATTTAGGTGAGCAGTTCTTC. V is TRBV6-4 and J is TRBJ2-1, with unresolved D. CDR1 and CDR2 from the germline V gene are MRHNA and SNTAGT. The V gene lost 3 bases and the J gene lost 9 bases, with 15 bases spanning the gap. The CDR3 spans 14 residues.

DNA of the CDR3: TGTGCCAGCAGCCACGGGACAGGAGGAAACACCATATATTTT. Translating gives CASSHGTGGNTIYF. This chain connects TRBV6-5 to TRBJ1-3, with 8 nucleotides matching TRBD1. The germline gives CDR1 MNHEY, CDR2 SVGAGI. The CDR3 extends over 14 amino acids. V dropped 6 bases and J dropped 4; count of bases not matched to a gene: 5.

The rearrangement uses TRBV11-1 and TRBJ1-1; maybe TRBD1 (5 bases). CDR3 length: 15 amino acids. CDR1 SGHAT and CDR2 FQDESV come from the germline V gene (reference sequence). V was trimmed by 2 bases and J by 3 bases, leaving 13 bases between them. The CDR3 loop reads CASSLMAGRHTEAFF. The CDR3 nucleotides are TGTGCCAGCAGCTTAATGGCAGGGAGGCACACTGAAGCTTTCTTT.

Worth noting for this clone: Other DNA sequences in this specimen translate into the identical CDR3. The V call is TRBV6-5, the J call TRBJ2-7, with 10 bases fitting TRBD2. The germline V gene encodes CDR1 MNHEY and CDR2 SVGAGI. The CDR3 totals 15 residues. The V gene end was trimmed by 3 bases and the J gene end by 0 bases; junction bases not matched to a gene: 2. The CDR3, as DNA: TGTGCCAGCAGTTATGGACTAGCGGACTCCTACGAGCAGTACTTC. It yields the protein CASSYGLADSYEQYF.

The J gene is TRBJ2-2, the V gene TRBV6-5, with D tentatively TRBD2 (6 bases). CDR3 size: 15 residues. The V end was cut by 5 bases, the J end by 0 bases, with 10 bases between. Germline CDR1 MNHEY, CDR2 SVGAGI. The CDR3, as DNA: TGTGCCAGCAGTCCTAGGAGGGCGAACACCGGGGAGCTGTTTTTT. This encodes CASSPRRANTGELFF.

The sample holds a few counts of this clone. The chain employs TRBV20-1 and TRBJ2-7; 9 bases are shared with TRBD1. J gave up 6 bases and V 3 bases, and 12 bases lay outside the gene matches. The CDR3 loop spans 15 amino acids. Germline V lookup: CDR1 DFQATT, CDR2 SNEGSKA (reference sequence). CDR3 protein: CSASSALRQGGEQYF. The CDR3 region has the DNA TGCAGTGCTAGTTCGGCACTGCGACAGGGGGGCGAGCAGTACTTC.

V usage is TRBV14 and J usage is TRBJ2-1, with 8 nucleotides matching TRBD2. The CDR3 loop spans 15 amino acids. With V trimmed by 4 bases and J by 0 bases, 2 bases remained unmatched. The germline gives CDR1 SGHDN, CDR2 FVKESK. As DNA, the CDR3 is TGTGCCAGCAGCCGTCTAGCGGGCTCCTACAATGAGCAGTTCTTC. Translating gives CASSRLAGSYNEQFF.

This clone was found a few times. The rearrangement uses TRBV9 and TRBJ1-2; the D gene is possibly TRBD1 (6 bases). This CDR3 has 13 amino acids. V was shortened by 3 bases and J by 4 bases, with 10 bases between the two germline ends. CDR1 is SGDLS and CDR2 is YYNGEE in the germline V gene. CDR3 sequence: CASSEAGAYGYTF. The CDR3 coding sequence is TGTGCCAGCAGCGAGGCGGGGGCCTATGGCTACACCTTC.

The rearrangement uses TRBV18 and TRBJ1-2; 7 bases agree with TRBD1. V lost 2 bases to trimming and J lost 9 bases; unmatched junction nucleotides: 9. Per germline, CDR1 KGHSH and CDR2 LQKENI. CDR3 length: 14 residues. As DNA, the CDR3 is TGTGCCAGCTCACCAATGGACAGGTTCCTTAGCTACACCTTC. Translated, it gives CASSPMDRFLSYTF.

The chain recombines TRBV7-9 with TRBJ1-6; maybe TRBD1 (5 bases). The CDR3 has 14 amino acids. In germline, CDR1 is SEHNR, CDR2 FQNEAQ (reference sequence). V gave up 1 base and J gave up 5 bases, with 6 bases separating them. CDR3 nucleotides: TGTGCCAGCAGCTTAGGACAGAATAATTCACCCCTCCACTTT. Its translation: CASSLGQNNSPLHF.

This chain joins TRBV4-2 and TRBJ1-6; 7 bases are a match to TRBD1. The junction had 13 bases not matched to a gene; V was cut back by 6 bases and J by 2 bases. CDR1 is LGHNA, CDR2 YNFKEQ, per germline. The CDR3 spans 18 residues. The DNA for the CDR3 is TGTGCCAGCAGGTACAACGTACAGGGGCCCCCCTATAATTCACCCCTCCACTTT. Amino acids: CASRYNVQGPPYNSPLHF.

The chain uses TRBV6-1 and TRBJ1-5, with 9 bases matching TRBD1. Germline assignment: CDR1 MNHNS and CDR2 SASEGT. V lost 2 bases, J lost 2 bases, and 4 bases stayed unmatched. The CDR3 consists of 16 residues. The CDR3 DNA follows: TGTGCCAGCAGTGAAAGACGGACAGGGGGCAATCAGCCCCAGCATTTT. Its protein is CASSERRTGGNQPQHF.

In DNA, the CDR3 is TGTGCCAGCAGTTTGGGGGGCAATGAGCAGTTCTTC. Residues: CASSLGGNEQFF. V gene TRBV12-3 or TRBV12-4 combines with J gene TRBJ2-1, with TRBD2 as a possible D gene (6 bases). Between the trimmed V and J ends, which lost 3 bases and 6 bases, there was a span of 6 bases. The CDR3 has 12 residues.